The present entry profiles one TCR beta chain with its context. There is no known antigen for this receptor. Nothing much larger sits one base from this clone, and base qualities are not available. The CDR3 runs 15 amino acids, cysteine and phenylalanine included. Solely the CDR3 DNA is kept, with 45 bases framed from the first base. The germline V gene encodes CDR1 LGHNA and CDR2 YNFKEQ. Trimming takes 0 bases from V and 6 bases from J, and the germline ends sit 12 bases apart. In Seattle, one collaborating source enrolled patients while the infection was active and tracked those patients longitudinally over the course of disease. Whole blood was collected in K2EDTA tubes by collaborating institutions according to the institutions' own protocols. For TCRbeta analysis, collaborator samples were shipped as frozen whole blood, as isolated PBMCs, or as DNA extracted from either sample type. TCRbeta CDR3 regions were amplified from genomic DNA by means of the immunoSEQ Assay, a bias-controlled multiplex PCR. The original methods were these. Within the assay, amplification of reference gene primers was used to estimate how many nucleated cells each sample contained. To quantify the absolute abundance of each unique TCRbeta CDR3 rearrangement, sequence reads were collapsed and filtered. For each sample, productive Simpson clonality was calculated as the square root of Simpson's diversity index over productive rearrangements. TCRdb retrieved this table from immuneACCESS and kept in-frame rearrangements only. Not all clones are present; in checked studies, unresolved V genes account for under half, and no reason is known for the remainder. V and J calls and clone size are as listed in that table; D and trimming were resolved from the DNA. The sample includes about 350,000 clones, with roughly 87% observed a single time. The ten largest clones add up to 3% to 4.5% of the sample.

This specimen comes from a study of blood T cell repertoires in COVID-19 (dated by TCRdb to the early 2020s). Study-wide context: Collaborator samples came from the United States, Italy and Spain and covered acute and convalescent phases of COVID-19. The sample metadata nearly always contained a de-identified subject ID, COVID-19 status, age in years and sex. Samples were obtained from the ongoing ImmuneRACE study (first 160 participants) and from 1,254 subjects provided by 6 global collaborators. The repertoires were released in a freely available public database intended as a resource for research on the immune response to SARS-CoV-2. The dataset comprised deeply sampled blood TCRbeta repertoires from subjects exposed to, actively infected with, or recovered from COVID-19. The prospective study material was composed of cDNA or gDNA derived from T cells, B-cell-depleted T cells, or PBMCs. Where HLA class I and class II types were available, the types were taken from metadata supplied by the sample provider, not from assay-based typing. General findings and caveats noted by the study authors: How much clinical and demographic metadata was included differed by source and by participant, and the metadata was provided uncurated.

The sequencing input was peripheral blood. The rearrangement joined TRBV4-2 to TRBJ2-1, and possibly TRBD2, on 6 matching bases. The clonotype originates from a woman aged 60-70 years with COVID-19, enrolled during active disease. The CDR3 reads CASSQDSGRANEQFF. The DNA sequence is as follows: TGTGCCAGCAGCCAAGATAGCGGCAGGGCCAATGAGCAGTTCTTC.